This TCR beta chain is from a study of technical replicates of blood from a few donors. J gave up 7 bases and V 5 bases, and 6 bases lay outside the gene matches. This CDR3 has 13 residues. Germline CDR1 and CDR2: MNHEY and SMNVEV (reference sequence). The sample holds one count of this clone. Data came from immunoSEQ multiplex PCR; TCRdb stores just in-frame clones and leaves some out. This sample has roughly 71,000 clones, with approximately 94% found just once. The sequencing sample was made of T cells isolated from PBMCs. This receptor was taken from a human donor in good health. The J gene is TRBJ1-2, the V gene TRBV27; 8 nucleotides align to TRBD1. CDR3 coding DNA: TGTGCCAGCAGTCCCTGGACAGGGCTTGGCTACACCTTC. Protein product: CASSPWTGLGYTF.